This TCR beta chain was recorded in a study of shared clonotypes between healthy human individuals (dated by TCRdb to 2020 to 2022). About the study as a whole: The cohort included three men and a couple of women between 18 and 49 years of age. Per donor, three plates each were used for CD4 naive and CD4 memory, two for CD8 naive, and one for CD8 memory. To estimate repertoire size and how much clonotypes are shared between individuals, the study performed deep sequencing of blood TCR repertoires from a handful of healthy adults. To increase sequencing depth and limit assay-specific biases, different laboratories used diverse techniques to prepare libraries and sequence TCR repertoires. Each donor's leukapheresis produced roughly between about 0.9 and 9.5 billion PBMCs.

For the CD8 naive samples, CD45RO-negative cells were positively selected for CCR7, yielding a CD45RA+CCR7+ population from which TemRA cells were excluded. The donors were healthy, HIV-negative adults with no recently reported acute infections or vaccinations. Every donor was a Caucasian adult living in Nashville, Tennessee, USA. After blood collection by leukapheresis, PBMCs were isolated using Ficoll-Histopaque density gradient centrifugation and then cryopreserved in the vapor phase of liquid nitrogen. Analytical flow cytometry was used to check the purity and quantity of every magnetically sorted T cell population. Genomic DNA was isolated from every sorted fraction and measured by UV absorbance on a Nanodrop 2000c. Turning to this clone: Its specific antigen is unknown. No much larger clone exists at a distance of one base, and base qualities are not known.

Trimming removed 7 bases from V and 6 bases from J; the gene matches leave 2 bases unexplained. From a lookup of the germline V gene, CDR1 and CDR2 are SGHVS and FQNEAQ. The CDR3 has 11 amino acids, counting the end cysteine and phenylalanine. The kept DNA is CDR3 alone, 33 bases in frame from the first base. Paper-wide results and their limitations: Pairwise subsampling indicated that sequencing depth was expected to affect the degree of clonotype sharing among donors. Because the study included a small number of donors, the genetic and exposure-history diversity represented was limited. Naive subsets generally had larger estimated clonotype richness than memory subsets did. Rarefaction of sorted-subset datasets indicated incomplete sequencing despite the large sequencing depth. Only blood was sampled, and tissue TCR repertoires likely differ from those in blood. Compared with non-shared clonotypes, clonotypes shared by all four sorted-subset donors had higher generation probabilities. Across four donors, around 5% of naive CD4, more than 3% of naive CD8, roughly 2.2% of memory CD4, and approximately 0.4% of memory CD8 clonotypes were shared.

TCR CDR3 regions were amplified from genomic DNA by multiplex PCR using the deep immunoSEQ assay. Genomic DNA extracted from each cell subset was distributed evenly over all wells of several immunoSEQ 96-well plates, and each plate served as one replicate. For sorted subsets, around 0.2 ug genomic DNA, equal to about 30,000 T cell genomes, was loaded into each replicate PCR. Purified libraries were measured with a Qubit 3.0 fluorometer, size-checked on a Bioanalyzer 2100, and measured again with the KAPA Library Quantification kit. Every immunoSEQ 96-well plate was sequenced on a separate single-read 150-cycle Illumina NextSeq 550 flow cell. Regarding the original processing steps: Because the immunoSEQ output included only junctional sequences and no quality scores, the filtering could not be the same as the filtering used for full-length reads. Sequences were annotated with PyIR, a Python wrapper for IgBLAST v1.9, and V/J genes and CDR3 were assigned using IMGT germline references. Reads with weak V/J assignments (E-value above 1e-6), missing CDR3, stop codons, out-of-frame junctions, or ambiguous translated residues were removed. V3J clonotypes were defined as sequences sharing an identical inferred V gene, J gene, and CDR3 amino acid sequence. To compute the percentage overlap between repertoires, the number of shared unique clonotypes was divided by the size of the smaller repertoire. Richness of each repertoire was evaluated using RTK rarefaction, the Chao1 estimator, and Recon v2.1 estimates of unobserved clonotypes. For all TCRbeta clonotypes obtained by the gDNA method from four donors, generation probabilities were computed with OLGA. The table comes from immuneACCESS by way of TCRdb, which keeps in-frame sequences with V and J called. Part of the clones is missing from these tables; in studies checked, under half for an unresolved V gene and the rest for unknown reasons. V, J and clone size are taken as reported in that table, and D and trimming were inferred from the DNA itself. This sample comprises roughly 2 million clones, around 96% of them detected only once. Together, the top ten hold roughly 1.1% of the sample.

The chain couples TRBV7-8 to TRBJ1-2; 7 central nucleotides agree with TRBD1. The sample was naive CD8+ T cells sorted from blood. The cell subset or site label of this sample denotes: CD45RA+CCR7+. The sequence came from a man aged 18-30 years in good health. In nucleotides, the sequence is TGTGCCAGCACGGGGACAGATGGCTACACCTTC. This codes for CASTGTDGYTF.